These 29 T cell receptor beta chains originate from one sample sequenced in a study of T cells in lung cancer brain metastases. Clones were read by immunoSEQ multiplex PCR, and TCRdb kept only the in-frame ones, dropping some. The sample yields approximately 4,800 clones, about 85% seen once. Sequencing used tumor tissue from the primary lung tumor. The receptor source for this set is a woman aged 45-65 years with non-small cell lung cancer.

This chain links TRBV9 with TRBJ1-2; the match to TRBD1 covers 9 bases. This CDR3 has 14 amino acids. V was clipped by 4 bases and J by 6 bases; unmatched bases: 7. Germline V gives CDR1 SGDLS, CDR2 YYNGEE. The CDR3 spells CASSNQQGADGYTF. The CDR3 coding sequence is TGTGCCAGCAGCAACCAACAGGGGGCTGATGGCTACACCTTC.

The chain uses TRBV5-4 and TRBJ2-1; possibly TRBD1 or TRBD2 for D (5 bases each). V lost 0 bases to trimming and J lost 6 bases, with 16 bases between them. CDR3 length: 16 residues. Germline-derived CDR1 and CDR2 are SGHNT and YYREEE (reference sequence). The CDR3 here is CASSLAVFGGTNEQFF. Here the CDR3 DNA reads TGTGCCAGCAGCTTGGCGGTATTCGGTGGGACCAATGAGCAGTTCTTC. The entire variable domain, with the rest obtained from reference TRBV5-4 and TRBJ2-1, is as follows: ETGVTQSPTHLIKTRGQQVTLRCSSQSGHNTVSWYQQALGQGPQFIFQYYREEENGRGNFPPRFSGLQFPNYSSELNVNALELDDSALYLCASSLAVFGGTNEQFFGPGTRLTVL.

The rearrangement uses TRBV12-5 and TRBJ1-5; D uncertain. The germline V and J ends were trimmed by 6 bases and 1 base, with 13 bases remaining between them. This CDR3 region has 15 residues. Per germline, CDR1 LGHNT and CDR2 FRNRAP. In DNA form, the CDR3 reads TGTGCTAGTGGGGTCGGGCTTCTAAGCAATCAGCCCCAGCATTTT. Translation: CASGVGLLSNQPQHF. The full variable domain, completed using reference TRBV12-5 and TRBJ1-5, is DARVTQTPRHKVTEMGQEVTMRCQPILGHNTVFWYRQTMMQGLELLAYFRNRAPLDDSGMPKDRFSAEMPDATLATLKIQPSEPRDSAVYFCASGVGLLSNQPQHFGDGTRLSIL.

In its sample, this clone was seen a few times. This specimen includes other DNA sequences encoding the same CDR3. The chain links TRBV5-1 to TRBJ1-3; 9 bases fit TRBD1. V gave up 4 bases and J gave up 2 bases; unmatched junction bases: 13. There are 18 residues in the CDR3. Per the germline V gene, CDR1 is SGHRS and CDR2 is YFSETQ. The chain's CDR3 is CASSPTITGGVPGNTIYF. Written as DNA, the CDR3 is TGCGCCAGCAGCCCTACCATAACAGGGGGCGTTCCTGGAAACACCATATATTTT.

The chain links TRBV7-8 to TRBJ1-5; no reliable D call. The V and J ends lost 0 bases and 10 bases respectively, with 13 bases between them. Germline V lookup: CDR1 SGHVS, CDR2 FQNEAQ. The CDR3 is 14 amino acids. The CDR3 coding sequence is TGTGCCAGCAGCTTAGCACCAAGGCTCTCTCCCCAGCATTTT. Translating it yields CASSLAPRLSPQHF.

This clone was detected only once. The chain is built from TRBV18 and TRBJ1-2, with D unresolved. The CDR3 is made up of 15 amino acids. V gave up 3 bases and J gave up 5 bases, with 16 bases separating them. The V gene's germline CDR1 is KGHSH and CDR2 LQKENI. CDR3 amino acids: CASSPAAGKEYGYTF. In DNA form, the CDR3 reads TGTGCCAGCTCACCGGCAGCCGGGAAGGAATATGGCTACACCTTC.

The chain links TRBV11-2 to TRBJ2-1; D ambiguous. Between the trimmed V and J ends, which lost 6 bases and 4 bases, there was a span of 7 bases. The CDR3 runs 12 residues. Germline CDR1 reads SGHAT; CDR2 reads FQNNGV. CDR3 sequence: CASSSLYNEQFF. The CDR3 DNA reads as TGTGCCAGCAGTTCACTATACAATGAGCAGTTCTTC.

The CDR3 DNA is TGTGCCAGCAGCTTACAGAACTTATATGGCTACACCTTC. It encodes CASSLQNLYGYTF. The chain employs TRBV7-9 and TRBJ1-2; D gene uncertain. The V end lost 2 bases, the J end lost 5 bases, and 9 bases lay between the germline ends. The CDR3 length is 13 residues. CDR1 is SEHNR and CDR2 is FQNEAQ in the germline V gene (reference sequence).

This sequence joins TRBV10-3 and TRBJ2-1, with TRBD2 identical over 7 bases. The trim removed 3 bases at V and 5 bases at J, leaving 4 bases unmatched. The CDR3 sequence is 14 residues long. Germline V gives CDR1 ENHRY, CDR2 SYGVKD. The CDR3 reads CAISDTSANNEQFF. The CDR3 DNA reads as TGTGCCATCAGTGACACTAGCGCAAACAATGAGCAGTTCTTC.

The chain carries TRBV21-1 and TRBJ2-3; TRBD1 is taken as the D call from the table, unchecked against the DNA. TRBV21-1 is shown as a pseudogene. CDR3 length: 13 amino acids. The CDR3 here is CASSKTKQFTQYF. For the CDR3, the DNA is TGTGCCAGCAGCAAAACCAAACAGTTTACGCAGTATTTT.

The chain employs TRBV29-1 and TRBJ2-1; D is uncertain. Trimming took off 4 bases at V and 4 bases at J, with 8 bases between the two ends. Germline CDR1 is SQVTM and CDR2 is ANQGSEA. The CDR3 is 12 residues long. In DNA form, the CDR3 reads TGCAGCGTTGGCCCCCCTTACAATGAGCAGTTCTTC. Its translation is CSVGPPYNEQFF.

This chain joins TRBV5-5 and TRBJ1-1; TRBD1 might be the D (6 bases). Germline CDR1 SGHKS, CDR2 YYEKEE (reference sequence). The CDR3 runs 14 residues. V was shortened by 4 bases and J by 2 bases, with 12 bases between the two germline ends. CDR3 in DNA: TGTGCCAGCAGCATGGGACAAGCCAACACTGAAGCTTTCTTT. As protein: CASSMGQANTEAFF.

This chain connects TRBV6-1 to TRBJ2-7; D not resolved. The CDR3 sequence is 12 residues long. Germline V gene sequence: CDR1 MNHNS, CDR2 SASEGT. The V and J ends lost 5 bases and 4 bases respectively, with 9 bases between them. The CDR3: CASSFAEYEQYV. DNA of the CDR3: TGTGCCAGCAGTTTTGCGGAATACGAGCAGTACGTC.

The chain joins TRBV19 to TRBJ1-5, with D maybe TRBD1 (5 bases). Germline assignment: CDR1 LNHDA and CDR2 SQIVND (reference sequence). The V gene lost 8 bases and the J gene lost 0 bases, with 8 bases spanning the gap. CDR3 length: 13 residues. CDR3 nucleotides: TGTGCCAGTGGCAGGGATAGCAATCAGCCCCAGCATTTT. Encoded protein: CASGRDSNQPQHF. The full variable domain, in which reference TRBV19 and TRBJ1-5 provide the parts outside the CDR3, is DGGITQSPKYLFRKEGQNVTLSCEQNLNHDAMYWYRQDPGQGLRLIYYSQIVNDFQKGDIAEGYSVSREKKESFPLTVTSAQKNPTAFYLCASGRDSNQPQHFGDGTRLSIL.

This clone was counted between two and nine times. The CDR3 DNA sequence: TGCGCCAGCAGCCAAGAAGGTCGAAATTTCTACAATGAGCAGTTCTTC. Amino acid sequence: CASSQEGRNFYNEQFF. The chain uses TRBV4-1 and TRBJ2-1; D gene unclear. The CDR3 contains 16 residues. The V gene's germline CDR1 is MGHRA and CDR2 YSYEKL. Trimming removed 0 bases from V and 3 bases from J, with 12 bases in between.

This chain links TRBV28 with TRBJ1-3; 8 bases are shared with TRBD1. Trimming at V came to 4 bases and at J to 4 bases, leaving 9 bases not matched to a gene. The CDR3 covers 16 residues. Per germline, CDR1 MDHEN and CDR2 SYDVKM. CDR3 amino acids: CASSSGQGVLGNTIYF. DNA of the CDR3: TGTGCCAGCAGTTCAGGACAGGGAGTATTGGGAAACACCATATATTTT.

In its sample, this clone was seen once. The DNA of the CDR3 is TGTGCCTGGAGTGTAGGGGGGGGTGAAGCTTTCTTT. Protein sequence: CAWSVGGGEAFF. The rearrangement joins TRBV30 to TRBJ1-1, with a possible D match to TRBD1 (6 bases). Germline V gene lookup returns CDR1 GTSNPN and CDR2 SVGIG (reference sequence). This CDR3 is built from 12 residues. The V and J ends lost 0 bases and 7 bases respectively, with 9 bases between them.

This clone came up once. The chain couples TRBV9 to TRBJ2-1; 10 nucleotides align to TRBD2. With V trimmed by 0 bases and J by 6 bases, 3 bases remained unmatched. The V gene's germline CDR1 is SGDLS and CDR2 YYNGEE. The CDR3 length is 15 residues. The CDR3, as DNA: TGTGCCAGCAGCGTAGTGACTAGCGGGTTCAATGAGCAGTTCTTC. This codes for CASSVVTSGFNEQFF. Supplemented by reference TRBV9 and TRBJ2-1, the full variable domain reads DSGVTQTPKHLITATGQRVTLRCSPRSGDLSVYWYQQSLDQGLQFLIQYYNGEERAKGNILERFSAQQFPDLHSELNLSSLELGDSALYFCASSVVTSGFNEQFFGPGTRLTVL.

The genes are TRBV5-1 and TRBJ2-5; 8 nucleotides align to TRBD2. With 2 bases clipped from V and 4 bases from J, the junction kept 4 bases outside the gene matches. Germline CDR1 SGHRS, CDR2 YFSETQ. CDR3 size: 14 residues. The CDR3 DNA sequence: TGCGCCAGCAGCTTTGCGGGAGGAGGAGAGACCCAGTACTTC. Its translation is CASSFAGGGETQYF.

This sequence joins TRBV28 and TRBJ2-1, with unresolved D. CDR1 MDHEN and CDR2 SYDVKM come from the germline V gene. V lost 5 bases, J lost 6 bases, and 11 bases lay in between. CDR3 length: 13 residues. In nucleotides, the CDR3 is TGTGCCAGCAGTCCCCTGAGTCCCAATGAGCAGTTCTTC. This codes for CASSPLSPNEQFF. Together with reference TRBV28 and TRBJ2-1, the CDR3 gives the full variable domain: DVKVTQSSRYLVKRTGEKVFLECVQDMDHENMFWYRQDPGLGLRLIYFSYDVKMKEKGDIPEGYSVSREKKERFSLILESASTNQTSMYLCASSPLSPNEQFFGPGTRLTVL.

This clone came up once. The chain has TRBV18 and TRBJ1-2, with D possibly TRBD1 on 5 matching bases. There are 12 residues in the CDR3. CDR1 KGHSH and CDR2 LQKENI come from the germline V gene. V was cut by 2 bases and J by 8 bases, with 9 bases left in between. This CDR3 is CASSPDRDGYTF. The CDR3 DNA reads as TGTGCCAGCTCACCAGATCGGGACGGCTACACCTTC.

CDR3 amino acids: CASSSDGRSPHSGYTF. CDR3 nucleotides: TGTGCCAGCAGCTCGGACGGCCGTTCACCCCACTCCGGCTACACCTTC. The chain links TRBV7-9 to TRBJ1-2; D not certain. This CDR3 has 16 residues. Germline CDR1 and CDR2: SEHNR and FQNEAQ (reference sequence). The ends were cut back, 4 bases at V and 8 bases at J, with 23 bases in the middle.

The chain joins TRBV4-1 to TRBJ2-7; maybe TRBD2 (5 bases). With 0 bases removed from V and 6 bases from J, the gap between germline ends came to 15 bases. The CDR3 totals 15 residues. Germline lookup yields CDR1 MGHRA and CDR2 YSYEKL. CDR3 DNA: TGCGCCAGCAGCCAAGATGAGGGATTGGCGAGCGAGCAGTACGTC. This translates into CASSQDEGLASEQYV.

CDR3 coding DNA: TGTGCCAGCAGCACCAGAGTCGGGGGCGATGCCGGGGAGCTGTTTTTT. Protein product: CASSTRVGGDAGELFF. The chain recombines TRBV9 with TRBJ2-2; D may match TRBD1 or TRBD2 (6 bases each). The length of the CDR3 is 16 residues. The V end was cut by 4 bases, the J end by 6 bases, with 19 bases between. CDR1 and CDR2 from the germline V gene are SGDLS and YYNGEE.

This chain connects TRBV4-1 to TRBJ2-1; TRBD1 agrees at 7 bases. CDR3 length equals 15 residues. Germline V gene data show CDR1 as MGHRA and CDR2 as YSYEKL. J gave up 3 bases and V 4 bases, and 6 bases lay outside the gene matches. The CDR3 loop reads CASSLSGTVYNEQFF. CDR3 nucleotide sequence: TGCGCCAGCAGCCTCTCCGGGACAGTCTACAATGAGCAGTTCTTC.

The chain links TRBV18 to TRBJ2-2, with D unclear. Deletions cut 3 bases from V and 4 bases from J, with 18 bases between. The CDR3 totals 17 residues. Germline-derived CDR1 and CDR2 are KGHSH and LQKENI. Here the CDR3 reads CASSPSLALGATGELFF. The CDR3 DNA sequence: TGTGCCAGCTCACCGTCCCTCGCCCTGGGCGCCACCGGGGAGCTGTTTTTT.

The chain combines TRBV19 with TRBJ1-2, with 11 nucleotides matching TRBD1. The CDR3 spans 15 residues. CDR1 and CDR2 (germline): LNHDA, SQIVND (reference sequence). V shed 6 bases and J 4 bases; nucleotides not matched to a gene: 7. The CDR3 sequence: CASRTRTGGGYGYTF. The CDR3 bases are TGTGCCAGTAGGACTCGGACAGGGGGCGGCTATGGCTACACCTTC. The full variable domain, its missing parts supplied by reference TRBV19 and TRBJ1-2, is DGGITQSPKYLFRKEGQNVTLSCEQNLNHDAMYWYRQDPGQGLRLIYYSQIVNDFQKGDIAEGYSVSREKKESFPLTVTSAQKNPTAFYLCASRTRTGGGYGYTFGSGTRLTVV.

This chain joins TRBV4-1 and TRBJ2-1; 8 bases align to TRBD1. The CDR3 spans 16 residues. Germline lookup yields CDR1 MGHRA and CDR2 YSYEKL. V lost 4 bases, J lost 0 bases, and 5 bases stayed unmatched. CDR3 sequence: CASSLFGQGSYNEQFF. The CDR3 DNA reads TGCGCCAGCAGCCTTTTTGGACAGGGCTCCTACAATGAGCAGTTCTTC.

A note on this clone: The junction and the germline gene differ at one end; a read error may be behind it. The genes are TRBV7-8 and TRBJ1-5; D might be TRBD1 (6 bases). Germline V gene lookup returns CDR1 SGHVS and CDR2 FQNEAQ. The CDR3 loop spans 15 amino acids. The CDR3 coding sequence is TGTGTCAGCAGCTTAGACAGGTTGGGCAATCAGCCCCAGCATTTT. Translation gives CVSSLDRLGNQPQHF. Full variable domain (rest looked up from reference TRBV7-8 and TRBJ1-5): GAGVSQSPRYKVAKRGQDVALRCDPISGHVSLFWYQQALGQGPEFLTYFQNEAQLDKSGLPSDRFFAERPEGSVSTLKIQRTQQEDSAVYLCVSSLDRLGNQPQHFGDGTRLSIL.